This T cell receptor (beta chain) appears in the sequencing data of a study of blood T cell repertoires in COVID-19. Across the study: There were acute and convalescent COVID-19 samples, and they came from the United States, Italy and Spain. PBMCs, B-cell-depleted T cells, or T cells were the source of the cDNA or gDNA that made up the material.

Authors' data handling: Amplifying reference gene primers gave estimates of nucleated cell counts. Sequenced by immunoSEQ multiplex PCR; TCRdb stores in-frame clones only, minus some. D and trimming come from the DNA, and the V and J calls and clone size come from that table. The top ten hold about 3% of the sample, which has 150,000 to 200,000 clones, roughly 78% seen once. The germline V gene has CDR1 SGHRS and CDR2 YFSETQ. This CDR3 has 14 residues. Trimming removed 4 bases from V and 2 bases from J; junction bases left unmatched: 3. This chain uses TRBV5-1 with TRBJ1-3, with 7 bases identical to TRBD1. The sample comprised peripheral blood. The source of this sequence is a woman older than 75 with active or convalescent COVID-19. CDR3 coding DNA: TGCGCCAGCAGCGTCGGGACAGCTGGAAACACCATATATTTT. It translates to CASSVGTAGNTIYF.